Listed below are T cell receptor beta chains from one sample, sequenced in a study of radiotherapy plus CTLA-4 blockade in lung cancer. Method: immunoSEQ multiplex PCR; TCRdb's copy keeps in-frame clones and lacks some. Among about 95,000 clones listed, 83% were seen once. This material consisted of peripheral blood, taken from a patient treated with radiotherapy plus ipilimumab. The source is a human donor with non-small cell lung cancer who had stable disease on radiotherapy plus ipilimumab. CDR3s include the opening cysteine and the closing phenylalanine or tryptophan. Fields, in order: D gene, J gene, V gene, clone size, CDR3 protein, CDR3 DNA. A D gene is named only where the DNA matches it firmly. The size of a clone is reported for some rows only, either as once, few or many, or as a class for expanded clones.

NA	TRBJ2-7	TRBV28	NA	CASSLMADTYEQYF	TGTGCCAGCAGTTTAATGGCCGATACCTACGAGCAGTACTTC
NA	TRBJ2-3	TRBV7-3	NA	CASSRYSETTQYF	TGTGCCAGCAGCCGCTACTCGGAGACTACGCAGTATTTT
NA	TRBJ1-4	TRBV27	NA	CASSLVGTAIEKLFF	TGTGCCAGCAGTTTAGTTGGTACGGCAATTGAAAAACTGTTTTTT
TRBD1	TRBJ2-3	TRBV18	NA	CASSPQAGGTDTQYF	TGTGCCAGCTCCCCCCAGGCAGGGGGTACAGATACGCAGTATTTT
NA	TRBJ1-3	TRBV14	NA	CASSPDPYTSGNTIYF	TGTGCCAGCAGCCCGGACCCCTACACTTCTGGAAACACCATATATTTT
NA	TRBJ1-2	TRBV28	few	CASIKVGTPASNYGYTF	TGTGCCAGCATCAAGGTGGGCACTCCCGCTTCTAACTATGGCTACACCTTC
TRBD2	TRBJ2-1	TRBV7-7	NA	CASSKMGGVYNEQFF	TGTGCCAGCAGCAAAATGGGGGGGGTGTACAATGAGCAGTTCTTC
TRBD1	TRBJ1-2	TRBV27	NA	CASSTTDRGYGYTF	TGTGCCAGCAGTACGACGGACAGGGGCTATGGCTACACCTTC
NA	TRBJ1-2	TRBV27	NA	CASSLVQSNYGYTF	TGTGCCAGCAGTTTGGTGCAGAGCAACTATGGCTACACCTTC
NA	TRBJ1-1	TRBV18	NA	CASRESYNTEAFF	TGTGCCAGCCGAGAGTCTTACAACACTGAAGCTTTCTTT
NA	TRBJ2-3	TRBV18	NA	CASSQLARESTDTQYF	TGTGCCAGCTCACAATTGGCCAGGGAAAGCACAGATACGCAGTATTTT
TRBD2	TRBJ2-2	TRBV2	few	CASRGLAGDNTGELFF	TGTGCCAGCAGGGGACTAGCGGGGGATAACACCGGGGAGCTGTTTTTT
NA	TRBJ1-3	TRBV6-5	NA	CASSYRQGGGGNTIYF	TGTGCCAGCAGTTATAGACAAGGAGGTGGTGGAAACACCATATATTTT
TRBD1	TRBJ2-3	TRBV5-1	NA	CASHARGQTDTQYF	TGCGCCAGCCATGCCAGGGGGCAAACAGATACGCAGTATTTT
NA	TRBJ2-5	TRBV9	NA	CASSVDRAGETQYF	TGTGCCAGCAGCGTAGACAGGGCTGGGGAGACCCAGTACTTC
NA	TRBJ2-1	TRBV11-2	NA	CASSLNAPDEQFF	TGTGCCAGCAGCTTAAATGCGCCTGATGAGCAGTTCTTC
TRBD1	TRBJ2-6	TRBV2	NA	CASMRQGIFSGANVLTF	TGTGCCAGCATGAGACAGGGTATATTCTCTGGGGCCAACGTCCTGACTTTC
NA	TRBJ2-6	TRBV5-5	NA	CASTGHVSHQSRANVLTF	TGTGCCAGCACGGGTCATGTCTCGCACCAAAGTCGGGCCAACGTCCTGACTTTC
NA	TRBJ2-7	TRBV21-1	NA	CASTTPGPFKLSSYEQYF	TGTGCCAGCACCACCCCGGGACCTTTTAAACTGAGCTCCTACGAGCAGTACTTC
NA	TRBJ2-7	TRBV11-2	NA	CASSLDVRREQYF	TGTGCCAGCAGCTTAGATGTCAGGCGGGAGCAGTACTTC
NA	TRBJ1-1	TRBV7-3	once	CASSVAVNTEAFF	TGTGCCAGCAGCGTCGCAGTAAACACTGAAGCTTTCTTT
NA	TRBJ2-2	TRBV10-2	few	CASSDETERPGELFF	TGCGCCAGCAGTGATGAAACGGAAAGGCCCGGGGAGCTGTTTTTT
NA	TRBJ2-5	TRBV7-6	once	CASSRGWAGETQYF	TGTGCCAGCAGCCGTGGTTGGGCGGGCGAGACCCAGTACTTC
NA	TRBJ2-1	TRBV7-8	NA	CASSSHNEQFF	TGTGCCAGCAGCTCCCACAATGAGCAGTTCTTC